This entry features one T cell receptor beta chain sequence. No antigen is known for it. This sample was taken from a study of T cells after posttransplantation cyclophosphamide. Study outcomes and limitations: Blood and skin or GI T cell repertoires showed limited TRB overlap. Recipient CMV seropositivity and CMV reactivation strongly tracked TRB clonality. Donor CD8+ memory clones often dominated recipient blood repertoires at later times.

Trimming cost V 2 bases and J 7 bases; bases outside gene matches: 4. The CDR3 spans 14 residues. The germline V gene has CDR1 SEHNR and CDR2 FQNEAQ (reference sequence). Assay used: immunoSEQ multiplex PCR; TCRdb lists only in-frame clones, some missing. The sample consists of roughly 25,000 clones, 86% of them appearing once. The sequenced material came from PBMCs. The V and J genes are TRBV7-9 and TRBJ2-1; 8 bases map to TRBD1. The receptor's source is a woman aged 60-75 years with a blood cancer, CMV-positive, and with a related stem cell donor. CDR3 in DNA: TGTGCCAGCAGCTTAAGGACAGGGAAAAATGAGCAGTTCTTC. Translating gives CASSLRTGKNEQFF. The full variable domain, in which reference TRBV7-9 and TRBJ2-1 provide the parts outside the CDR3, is DTGVSQNPRHKITKRGQNVTFRCDPISEHNRLYWYRQTLGQGPEFLTYFQNEAQLEKSRLLSDRFSAERPKGSFSTLEIQRTEQGDSAMYLCASSLRTGKNEQFFGPGTRLTVL.